The 14 T cell receptor beta chains below come from one sample, sequenced in a study of CD8 T cells in ankylosing spondylitis. TCRdb reanalysed the 5' RACE reads using MiXCR and keeps one entry per CDR3 protein. The table includes roughly 240,000 distinct CDR3 sequences, under 8.5% detected once. Sequenced material: blood, either unsorted or a sorted T cell fraction (not recorded which). These receptors were obtained from a female donor with ankylosing spondylitis or in good health (not recorded which).

This clonotype appeared many times. The chain joins TRBV20-1 to TRBJ2-2; 9 bases agree with TRBD2. The ends lost 3 bases at V and 5 bases at J; junction bases unmatched: 10. Per the germline V gene, CDR1 is DFQATT and CDR2 is SNEGSKA (reference sequence). The CDR3 is 16 amino acids. CDR3 amino acids: CSASRGAGGYTGELFF. DNA for the CDR3: TGCAGTGCTAGCAGGGGCGCGGGAGGGTATACCGGGGAGCTGTTTTTT.

This clonotype was counted many times. The rearrangement joins TRBV28 to TRBJ1-4, with no clear D. Germline values: CDR1 MDHEN, CDR2 SYDVKM. The CDR3 consists of 11 residues. Trimming removed 2 bases at V and 14 bases at J, with 9 bases between. CDR3 bases: TGTGCCAGCAGTTTAACGAGGAGGCTGTTTTTT. Translation gives CASSLTRRLFF. Filled out from reference TRBV28 and TRBJ1-4, the complete variable domain reads DVKVTQSSRYLVKRTGEKVFLECVQDMDHENMFWYRQDPGLGLRLIYFSYDVKMKEKGDIPEGYSVSREKKERFSLILESASTNQTSMYLCASSLTRRLFFGSGTQLSVL.

This clonotype has ten or more counts. The chain has TRBV12-3 or TRBV12-4 and TRBJ2-7; D remains ambiguous. Trimming stripped 2 bases from V and 5 bases from J, with 10 bases between. The CDR3 loop spans 13 amino acids. The CDR3 here is CASSLLVSDEQYF. The CDR3 DNA sequence: TGTGCCAGCAGTTTACTAGTCTCTGACGAGCAGTACTTC.

This clonotype was recorded many times. The chain has TRBV18 and TRBJ1-5, with a possible D match to TRBD1 (5 bases). Deletions cut 6 bases from V and 11 bases from J, with 20 bases between. Germline CDR1 KGHSH, CDR2 LQKENI. CDR3 length: 14 amino acids. The CDR3, as DNA: TGTGCCAGCTCCCTGCTTGGGACGGCGGAGTCCCAGCATTTT. Its protein product is CASSLLGTAESQHF.

This clonotype appeared many times. This chain uses TRBV6-5 with TRBJ1-3; the match to TRBD1 covers 9 bases. With V trimmed by 4 bases and J by 4 bases, 8 bases remained unmatched. The CDR3 is made up of 16 amino acids. The V gene's germline CDR1 is MNHEY and CDR2 SVGAGI. CDR3 in amino acids: CASSSRDRVAGNTIYF. Here the CDR3 DNA reads TGTGCCAGCAGTTCCCGGGACAGGGTGGCGGGAAACACCATATATTTT.

This clonotype was observed many times. V and J are TRBV5-1 and TRBJ2-1, with 8 bases fitting TRBD2. The germline V gene encodes CDR1 SGHRS and CDR2 YFSETQ. The CDR3 spans 14 residues. After removal of 7 bases from V and 5 bases from J, the junction contained 8 bases not matched to a gene. For the CDR3, the DNA is TGCGCCAGCGCGATTAGCGGGACCCACAATGAGCAGTTCTTC. This translates into CASAISGTHNEQFF.

This clonotype was counted many times. The CDR3 reads CASKDQQGRDGYTF. The CDR3 region has the DNA TGTGCCAGCAAAGATCAACAGGGAAGGGATGGCTACACCTTC. The chain couples TRBV27 to TRBJ1-2, with a weak D call TRBD1 (6 bases). Trimming stripped 7 bases from V and 6 bases from J, with 18 bases between. The germline CDR1 and CDR2 sequences are MNHEY and SMNVEV (reference sequence). The CDR3 spans 14 residues.

Concerning this clonotype: A single base separates this from a much larger clone, so it may be a read error. The rearrangement uses TRBV7-2 and TRBJ2-7, with D perhaps TRBD1 (6 bases). The CDR3 runs to 15 residues. The germline CDR1 and CDR2 sequences are SGHTA and FQGNSA. The CDR3 sequence is CASSLALGTPYGQYF. The CDR3 region has the DNA TGTGCCAGCAGCTTAGCGCTCGGGACACCTTACGGGCAGTACTTC.

This clonotype was counted at least ten times. The chain recombines TRBV3-1 with TRBJ2-5; D perhaps matches TRBD2 (5 bases). This CDR3 is built from 17 residues. Germline V gene lookup returns CDR1 LGHDT and CDR2 YNNKEL (reference sequence). Trimming took 0 bases from V and 1 from J, leaving 15 bases between them. In nucleotides, the CDR3 is TGTGCCAGCAGCCAAGATGGCCCTAGCCCCCTCCAAGAGACCCAGTACTTC. Translated, it gives CASSQDGPSPLQETQYF.

As to this clonotype: A read error is possible here, since a much larger clone lies one base away. V usage is TRBV3-1 and J usage is TRBJ1-6; D not resolved. The germline gives CDR1 LGHDT, CDR2 YNNKEL (reference sequence). The CDR3 is made up of 14 amino acids. CDR3 sequence reads: CTSTKGPSDSPLHF. CDR3 DNA: TGTACCAGCACCAAGGGTCCATCGGATTCACCCCTCCACTTT.

This clonotype was found a few times. This sequence joins TRBV28 and TRBJ1-1; D unresolved. Germline V lookup: CDR1 MDHEN, CDR2 SYDVKM. CDR3 length: 12 residues. Trimming pared 9 bases from V and 4 bases from J, leaving 12 bases between. This CDR3 is CARIQWGTEAFF. The CDR3 nucleotides read TGTGCCAGGATCCAGTGGGGCACTGAAGCTTTCTTT.

This clonotype was seen many times. The genes are TRBV24-1 and TRBJ2-7, with D possibly being TRBD1 or TRBD2 (5 bases each). The length of the CDR3 is 13 residues. CDR1 is KGHDR, CDR2 SFDVKD, per germline. V was pared by 5 bases and J by 4 bases, with 11 bases between. This CDR3 is CATSGGTVYEQYF. CDR3 in DNA: TGTGCCACCAGTGGGGGGACGGTTTACGAGCAGTACTTC.

With regard to this clonotype: Just one base apart from a much larger clone, this may be a read error. V gene TRBV5-6 combines with J gene TRBJ2-7, with a weak D call TRBD1 (5 bases). Germline assignment: CDR1 SGHDT and CDR2 YYEEEE. Trimming removed 0 bases at V and 5 bases at J, with 12 bases between. This CDR3 is built from 14 residues. CDR3 coding DNA: TGTGCCAGCAGCTTGGATCAGGGCCGCCACGAGCAGTACTTC. Encoded protein: CASSLDQGRHEQYF. Full variable domain (rest looked up from reference TRBV5-6 and TRBJ2-7): DAGVTQSPTHLIKTRGQQVTLRCSPKSGHDTVSWYQQALGQGPQFIFQYYEEEERQRGNFPDRFSGHQFPNYSSELNVNALLLGDSALYLCASSLDQGRHEQYFGPGTRLTVT.

In this sample, this clonotype turned up many times. The chain combines TRBV12-3 or TRBV12-4 with TRBJ2-5, with D possibly TRBD2 on 5 matching bases. CDR3 size: 13 residues. The V end lost 3 bases, the J end lost 4 bases, and 9 bases lay between the germline ends. CDR3 nucleotide sequence: TGTGCCAGCAGTTTCCGGGGAACAGAGACCCAGTACTTC. Translation: CASSFRGTETQYF.